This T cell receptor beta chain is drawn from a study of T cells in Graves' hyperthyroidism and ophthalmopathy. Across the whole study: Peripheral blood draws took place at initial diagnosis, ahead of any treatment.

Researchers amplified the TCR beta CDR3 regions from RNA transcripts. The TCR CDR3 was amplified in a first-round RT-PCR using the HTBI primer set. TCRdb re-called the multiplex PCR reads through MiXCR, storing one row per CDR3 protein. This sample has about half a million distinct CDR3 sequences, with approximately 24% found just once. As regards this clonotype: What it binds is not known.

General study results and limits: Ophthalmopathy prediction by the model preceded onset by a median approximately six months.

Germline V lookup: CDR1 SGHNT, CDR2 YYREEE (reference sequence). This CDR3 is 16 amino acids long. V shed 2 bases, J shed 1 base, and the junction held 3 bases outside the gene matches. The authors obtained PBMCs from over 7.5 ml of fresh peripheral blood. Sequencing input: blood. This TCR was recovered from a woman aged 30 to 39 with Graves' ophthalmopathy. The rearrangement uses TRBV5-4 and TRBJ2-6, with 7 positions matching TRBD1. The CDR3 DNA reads TGTGCCAGCAGCTTCCAGGGGGTATCTGGGGCCAACGTCCTGACTTTC. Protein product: CASSFQGVSGANVLTF.